This T cell receptor beta chain originates from a study of CD8+ T cells in alopecia areata. RNA, once extracted, was reverse transcribed into cDNA for use as the sequencing template. TCRdb's table, derived via immunoSEQ multiplex PCR, lists solely in-frame clones and lacks some. The table has almost 250,000 clones, around two thirds seen once. General study points: TCR sharing across patients was less clear than in mice, possibly HLA-related.

Punch biopsies of lesional scalp, plus peripheral blood, were taken from alopecia areata patients. A word on this clone: Antigen unknown.

The V gene's germline CDR1 is GTSNPN and CDR2 SVGIG (reference sequence). The CDR3 extends over 11 amino acids. Trimming removed 2 bases from V and 5 bases from J, with 6 bases in between. Sequenced material: CD4+ T cells sorted from blood, taken at week 0. This receptor was taken from a human donor with alopecia areata. The chain is built from TRBV30 and TRBJ2-5; D gene ambiguous. This chain's CDR3 is CAWSSVETQYF. CDR3 DNA sequence: TGTGCCTGGAGTAGCGTGGAGACCCAGTACTTC.